The 8 T cell receptor beta chains reported below all come from one sample, sequenced in a study of CXCR3-negative and CXCR3-positive naive CD8 T cells. Through 5' RACE with UMI labels, the TRB cDNA libraries were prepared. No DNA is given; TCRdb re-called the 5' RACE reads and lists each CDR3 protein once. Its listing shows about 40,000 distinct CDR3 sequences. Sequenced sample: memory CD8+ T cells from blood. All receptors come from a human donor in good health. Some clones in this sample may be carry-over from other donors' samples.

The V gene is TRBV10-3, the J gene TRBJ2-3; as DNA is missing, the TRBD1 call by TCRdb cannot be tested. CDR3 length equals 16 residues. The germline V gene has CDR1 ENHRY and CDR2 SYGVKD. CDR3 amino acids: CASSSFSVPWTDTQYF.

V and J are TRBV9 and TRBJ2-1; the TCRdb call, TRBD1, lacks DNA for checking. This CDR3 has 13 amino acids. Germline V lookup: CDR1 SGDLS, CDR2 YYNGEE. This CDR3 is CASSGGLNDEQFF.

This chain uses TRBV4-3 with TRBJ1-1. This CDR3 has 15 residues. Per the germline V gene, CDR1 is LGHNA and CDR2 is YSLEER. CDR3 protein: CASSQGLGMNTEAFF.

The rearrangement links TRBV28 to TRBJ1-2; TCRdb returns TRBD1, unconfirmable since there is no DNA. CDR1 is MDHEN and CDR2 is SYDVKM in the germline V gene. The CDR3 contains 17 residues. CDR3: CASSPKGPNRVWDGYTF.

The gene calls are TRBV12-3 or TRBV12-4 and TRBJ2-7. The CDR3 contains 11 residues. CDR3 amino acids: CASSLSHEQYF.

This CDR3 reads CASSLTATLAKNIQYF. The V call is TRBV28, the J call TRBJ2-4; TCRdb's D call, TRBD1, is unchecked because there is no DNA. Germline V gene data show CDR1 as MDHEN and CDR2 as SYDVKM. The CDR3 spans 16 residues. The full variable domain, completed using reference TRBV28 and TRBJ2-4, is DVKVTQSSRYLVKRTGEKVFLECVQDMDHENMFWYRQDPGLGLRLIYFSYDVKMKEKGDIPEGYSVSREKKERFSLILESASTNQTSMYLCASSLTATLAKNIQYFGAGTRLSVL.

By frequency, this clonotype registers medium-sized. The chain is built from TRBV29-1 and TRBJ1-1; there is no DNA to check the TCRdb D call of TRBD1. CDR3 size: 16 residues. Germline V gene sequence: CDR1 SQVTM, CDR2 ANQGSEA. The CDR3 here is CSVEDPSGQGGTEAFF.

The chain combines TRBV3-1 with TRBJ2-2. CDR1 is LGHDT and CDR2 is YNNKEL in the germline V gene (reference sequence). This CDR3 spans 13 amino acids. CDR3 loop: CASKEANTGELFF.